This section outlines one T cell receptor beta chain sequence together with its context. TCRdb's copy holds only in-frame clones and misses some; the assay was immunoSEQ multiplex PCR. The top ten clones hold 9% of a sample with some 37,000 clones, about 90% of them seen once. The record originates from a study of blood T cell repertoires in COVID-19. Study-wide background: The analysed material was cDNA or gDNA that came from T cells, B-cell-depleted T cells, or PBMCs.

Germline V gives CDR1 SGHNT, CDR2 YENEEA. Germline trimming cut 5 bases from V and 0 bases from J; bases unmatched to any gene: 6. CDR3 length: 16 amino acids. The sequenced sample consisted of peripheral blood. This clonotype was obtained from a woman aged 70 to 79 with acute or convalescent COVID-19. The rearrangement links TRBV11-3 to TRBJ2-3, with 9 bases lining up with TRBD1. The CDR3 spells CASSLATGGSTDTQYF. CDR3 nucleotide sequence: TGTGCCAGCAGCCTCGCCACAGGGGGCAGCACAGATACGCAGTATTTT.